The source of this TCR beta chain is a study of CD8 T cells in Susac syndrome. CDR3 length: 15 residues. Germline assignment: CDR1 MNHNS and CDR2 SASEGT. The ends were cut back, 3 bases at V and 1 base at J, with 10 bases in the middle. With random hexamers, roughly 0.45 to 1 ug RNA was reverse transcribed. An immunoSEQ multiplex PCR amplified TCR beta CDR3 over 54 Vbeta and 13 Jbeta. Via MiXCR, TCRdb re-called the immunoSEQ multiplex PCR reads, giving one row per CDR3 protein. The table lists approximately 190,000 distinct CDR3 sequences, 95% of them singletons. This receptor was identified in a human donor with Susac syndrome. Material for sequencing was CD8+ T cells from PBMCs. The chain uses TRBV6-1 and TRBJ1-5; no clear D. The CDR3 DNA reads as TGTGCCAGCAGTGATCTAGCGACGAGCAATCAGCCCCAGCATTTT. Encoded protein: CASSDLATSNQPQHF.